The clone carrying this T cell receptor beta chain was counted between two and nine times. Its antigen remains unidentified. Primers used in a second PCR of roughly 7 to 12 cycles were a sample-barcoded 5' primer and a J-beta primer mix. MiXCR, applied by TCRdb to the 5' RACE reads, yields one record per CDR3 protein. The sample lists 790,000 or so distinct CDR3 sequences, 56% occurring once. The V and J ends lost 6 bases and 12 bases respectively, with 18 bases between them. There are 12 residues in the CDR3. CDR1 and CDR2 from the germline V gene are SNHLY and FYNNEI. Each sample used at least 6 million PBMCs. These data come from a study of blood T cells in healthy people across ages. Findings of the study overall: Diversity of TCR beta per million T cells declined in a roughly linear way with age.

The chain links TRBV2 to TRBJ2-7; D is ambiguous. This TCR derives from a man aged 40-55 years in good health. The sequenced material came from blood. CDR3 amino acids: CASSRLDNERYF. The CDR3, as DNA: TGTGCCAGCAGCCGGCTCGATAACGAAAGGTACTTC.